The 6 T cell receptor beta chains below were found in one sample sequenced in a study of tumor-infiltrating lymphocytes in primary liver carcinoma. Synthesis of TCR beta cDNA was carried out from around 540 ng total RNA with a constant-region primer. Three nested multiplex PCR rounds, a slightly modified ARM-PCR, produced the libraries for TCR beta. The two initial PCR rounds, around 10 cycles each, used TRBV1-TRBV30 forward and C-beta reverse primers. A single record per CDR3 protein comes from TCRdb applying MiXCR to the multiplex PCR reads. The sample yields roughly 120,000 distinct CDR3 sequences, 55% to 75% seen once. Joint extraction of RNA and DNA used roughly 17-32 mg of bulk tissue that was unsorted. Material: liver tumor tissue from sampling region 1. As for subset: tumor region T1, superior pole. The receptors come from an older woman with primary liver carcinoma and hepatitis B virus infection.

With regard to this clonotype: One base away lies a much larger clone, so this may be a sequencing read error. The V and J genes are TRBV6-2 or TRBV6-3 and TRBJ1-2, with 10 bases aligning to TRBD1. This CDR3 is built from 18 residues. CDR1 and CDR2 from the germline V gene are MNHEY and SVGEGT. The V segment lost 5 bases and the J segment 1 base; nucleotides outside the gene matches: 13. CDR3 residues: CASSAVGTGVRDNYGYTF. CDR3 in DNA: TGTGCCAGCAGTGCAGTCGGGACAGGGGTTCGGGATAACTATGGCTACACCTTC.

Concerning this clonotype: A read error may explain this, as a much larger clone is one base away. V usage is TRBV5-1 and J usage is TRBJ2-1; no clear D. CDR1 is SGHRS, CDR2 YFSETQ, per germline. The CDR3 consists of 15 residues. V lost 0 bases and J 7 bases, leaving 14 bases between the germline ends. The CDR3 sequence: CASSLAEWTLNEQFF. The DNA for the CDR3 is TGCGCCAGCAGCTTGGCCGAATGGACGCTAAATGAGCAGTTCTTC.

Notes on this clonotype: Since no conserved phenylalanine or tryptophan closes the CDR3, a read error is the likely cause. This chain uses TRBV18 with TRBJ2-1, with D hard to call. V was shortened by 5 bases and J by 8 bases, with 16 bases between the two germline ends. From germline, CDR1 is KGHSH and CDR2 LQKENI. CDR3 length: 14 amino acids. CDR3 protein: CASSTGPNLYEQFL. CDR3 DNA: TGTGCCAGCTCAACCGGACCAAATCTCTATGAGCAGTTCCTC.

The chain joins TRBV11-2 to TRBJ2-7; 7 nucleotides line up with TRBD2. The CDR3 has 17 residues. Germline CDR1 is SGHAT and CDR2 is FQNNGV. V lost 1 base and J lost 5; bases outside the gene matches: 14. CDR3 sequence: CASSLGMNAGAQHEQYF. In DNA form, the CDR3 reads TGTGCCAGCAGCTTAGGGATGAACGCGGGAGCTCAGCACGAGCAGTACTTC.

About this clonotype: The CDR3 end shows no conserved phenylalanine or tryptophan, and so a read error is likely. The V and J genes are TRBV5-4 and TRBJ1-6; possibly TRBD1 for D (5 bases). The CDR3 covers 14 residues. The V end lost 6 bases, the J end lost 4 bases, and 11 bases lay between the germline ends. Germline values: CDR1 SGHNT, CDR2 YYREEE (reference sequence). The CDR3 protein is CASTTVGYNSPLHL. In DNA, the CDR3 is TGTGCCAGCACGACAGTCGGGTATAATTCACCCCTCCACCTT.

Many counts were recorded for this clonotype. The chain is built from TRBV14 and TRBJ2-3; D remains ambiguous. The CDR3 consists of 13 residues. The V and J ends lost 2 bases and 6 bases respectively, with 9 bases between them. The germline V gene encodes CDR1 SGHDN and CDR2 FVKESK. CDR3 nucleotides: TGTGCCAGCAGCCAATTCGACCCGGATACGCAGTATTTT. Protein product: CASSQFDPDTQYF.